This T cell receptor (beta chain) originates from a study of blood T cell repertoires in COVID-19. Study processing details: The authors estimated nucleated cell counts from reference gene primer amplification. Some clones are missing from TCRdb's copy, which holds only in-frame ones; the method was immunoSEQ multiplex PCR. For V, J and clone size, that table is used; D and trimming come from the DNA. The sample lists approximately 150,000 clones, roughly 93% occurring once. Input material: peripheral blood. The receptor's source is a woman aged 55-69 years with COVID-19, enrolled during active disease.

The CDR3 region is CATSRGLQETQYF. The CDR3 DNA reads TGTGCCACCAGCAGAGGGCTCCAAGAGACCCAGTACTTC. The chain combines TRBV15 with TRBJ2-5; D call uncertain. V shed 1 base and J shed 1 base, with 4 bases lying between them. Germline-derived CDR1 and CDR2 are LNHNV and YYDKDF (reference sequence). This CDR3 is built from 13 residues.